This is a list of T cell receptor beta chains from one sample in a study of beta chain features in type 1 diabetes. Generated by immunoSEQ multiplex PCR, the TCRdb table keeps only in-frame clones and is missing some. Counted here are 900,000 or so clones, 15% to 20% occurring once; the ten biggest clones make up 0.02% to 0.03%. The sequenced material came from naive CD4+ T cells from blood. The receptors were gathered from a woman in her late teens or twenties in good health. Each CDR3 is given with its conserved first and last residue. The order of the fields is clone size, V gene, J gene, D gene, CDR3 DNA, CDR3 protein. The D gene is left open where the match is weak. Clone size is given for some rows only: seen once, a few or many times, or a class if the clone is expanded.

few	TRBV4-1	TRBJ2-2	TRBD1	TGCGCCAGCAGCCAAGGACCGGGACAGGGAAGGACCGGGGAGCTGTTTTTT	CASSQGPGQGRTGELFF
few	TRBV7-9	TRBJ2-1	NA	TGTGCCAGCAGCTTAGGGGGACGGAATGAGCAGTTCTTC	CASSLGGRNEQFF
NA	TRBV6-5	TRBJ2-5	NA	TGTGCCAGCAGTCGCGGACAGGGAGGGCGTGAGACCCAGTACTTC	CASSRGQGGRETQYF
NA	TRBV9	TRBJ2-6	NA	TGTGCCAGCAGCGTAGCCCCCAGCACGAGCGCTGGGGCCAACGTCCTGACTTTC	CASSVAPSTSAGANVLTF
NA	TRBV5-1	TRBJ2-1	TRBD1	TGCGCCAGCAGCCTTCCAGGGGGTTACAATGAGCAGTTCTTC	CASSLPGGYNEQFF
NA	TRBV27	TRBJ2-7	NA	TGTGCCAGCAGTTTCGGGGGAGTACGGTACGAGCAGTACTTC	CASSFGGVRYEQYF
NA	TRBV9	TRBJ2-5	NA	TGTGCCAGCAGCGTATCTCAGGAGGAGACCCAGTACTTC	CASSVSQEETQYF
NA	TRBV9	TRBJ1-1	NA	TGTGCCAGCAGCGTAGTTCCCGGGTCCACTGAAGCTTTCTTT	CASSVVPGSTEAFF
NA	TRBV19	TRBJ2-3	TRBD1	TGTGCCAGTAGTCTAGGGGGCCACACAGATACGCAGTATTTT	CASSLGGHTDTQYF
few	TRBV25-1	TRBJ2-7	NA	TGTGCCAGCAGTGAATATAGTCACGAGCAGTACTTC	CASSEYSHEQYF
NA	TRBV9	TRBJ2-5	TRBD1	TGTGCCAGCAGCGTAGCGACAGGGGGAGGAGAGACCCAGTACTTC	CASSVATGGGETQYF
NA	TRBV11-2	TRBJ1-2	NA	TGTGCCAGCAGCCGGGACATATTAGCTAACTATGGCTACACCTTC	CASSRDILANYGYTF
few	TRBV6-5	TRBJ1-2	TRBD1	TGTGCCAGCAGGGGACAGAGACTACATGGCTACACCTTC	CASRGQRLHGYTF
few	TRBV5-6	TRBJ1-4	TRBD1	TGTGCCAGCAGCTTGAGCCACGCGACAGGGTTTGGTGAAAAACTGTTTTTT	CASSLSHATGFGEKLFF
few	TRBV7-9	TRBJ2-3	TRBD2	TGTGCCAGCAGCTTACTAACACTAGCGGTTGTAGATACGCAGTATTTT	CASSLLTLAVVDTQYF
NA	TRBV5-6	TRBJ2-7	TRBD2	TGTGCCAGCAGTTTAGGACTAGCGGGAGTACAATATGCGGACGAGCAGTACTTC	CASSLGLAGVQYADEQYF
NA	TRBV5-1	TRBJ1-2	TRBD1	TGCGCCAGCAGCTTGGCTCCCCGGGACAGGGGGCTAAGGGGCTATGGCTACACCTTC	CASSLAPRDRGLRGYGYTF
NA	TRBV28	TRBJ2-4	NA	TGTGCCAGCACTCAAGGCGGACGGAACAAAAACATTCAGTACTTC	CASTQGGRNKNIQYF
few	TRBV18	TRBJ2-3	TRBD2	TGTGCCAGCTCCAGGGGACTAGCAACAGATACGCAGTATTTT	CASSRGLATDTQYF
NA	TRBV28	TRBJ2-7	TRBD1	TGTGCCAGCAGTTTATCGACAGGGTGGCAGTACTTC	CASSLSTGWQYF
NA	TRBV10-3	TRBJ2-3	NA	TGTGCCAACCGGGCGGCTGGATCAGATACGCAGTATTTT	CANRAAGSDTQYF
few	TRBV7-2	TRBJ2-3	TRBD2	TGTGCCAGCAGCCCCCGAGCGGGAGTAGGGGATACGCAGTATTTT	CASSPRAGVGDTQYF
few	TRBV5-4	TRBJ2-5	TRBD2	TGTGCCAGCAGCTCTTGGACTAGCGGGAGGAGAGAGACCCAGTACTTC	CASSSWTSGRRETQYF
NA	TRBV7-2	TRBJ2-7	TRBD1	TGTGCCAGCAGCTGGCGGACAGGGTCCGGGGTTGGCGAGCAGTACTTC	CASSWRTGSGVGEQYF
NA	TRBV28	TRBJ2-3	TRBD2	TGTGCCAGCAGTCCCCCGACTAGCGGGTGGGCAGATACGCAGTATTTT	CASSPPTSGWADTQYF
NA	TRBV6-1	TRBJ2-3	TRBD2	TGTGCCAGCAGTGAAGGGACTAGCGGGCCCCAGTATTTT	CASSEGTSGPQYF
NA	TRBV4-2	TRBJ2-5	NA	TGTGCCAGCAGCCCGGGTGGGGAGACCCAGTACTTC	CASSPGGETQYF
few	TRBV5-1	TRBJ1-2	NA	TGCGCCAGCAGCTTGGACGCGTCAGAAACCCGCTATGGCTACACCTTC	CASSLDASETRYGYTF
few	TRBV25-1	TRBJ2-1	NA	TGTGCCAGCAAACAGAATAACAATGAGCAGTTCTTC	CASKQNNNEQFF
NA	TRBV28	TRBJ2-7	TRBD2	TGTGCCAGCAGTTTAACTGCAGCGGGAGCCGTATACGAGCAGTACTTC	CASSLTAAGAVYEQYF
NA	TRBV1	TRBJ2-1	NA	TGCACCATCACCGCGATTTGGCGGGAGTTCAATAGTGAAAATGAGCAGTTCTTC	CTITAIWREFNSENEQFF
few	TRBV12-2	TRBJ2-7	NA	TGTGCAAGTCGCCCGGAGGGACAGACCGTACCCTACGAGCAGTACTTC	CASRPEGQTVPYEQYF
NA	TRBV7-6	TRBJ2-7	NA	TGTGCCAGCAGCTTAGAGGATAGGGCTTCCTACGAGCAGTACTTC	CASSLEDRASYEQYF
NA	TRBV20-1	TRBJ2-7	NA	TGCAGTGCCCGAGTGGGGCGGGAGCAGTACTTC	CSARVGREQYF
NA	TRBV7-9	TRBJ2-1	TRBD2	TGTGCCAGCAGCAGAGGGACTAGCGGGAGCTCCTACAATGAGCAGTTCTTC	CASSRGTSGSSYNEQFF
NA	TRBV7-9	TRBJ1-1	TRBD1	TGTGCCAGCAGCTCCAAGCCGGGACAGAGGAACACTGAAGCTTTCTTT	CASSSKPGQRNTEAFF
few	TRBV7-2	TRBJ1-1	TRBD1	TGTGCCAGCGGTGACAGGGGGAACACTGAAGCTTTCTTT	CASGDRGNTEAFF
NA	TRBV15	TRBJ2-3	TRBD2	TGTGCCACCAGTCGGACTAGCGGAACGGGGGATACGCAGTATTTT	CATSRTSGTGDTQYF
NA	TRBV5-6	TRBJ2-1	NA	TGTGCCAGCCTAGGGCTGCTATACAATGAGCAGTTCTTC	CASLGLLYNEQFF
NA	TRBV10-3	TRBJ2-5	TRBD2	TGTGCCATCGCGCCGGGACTACAAGAGACCCAGTACTTC	CAIAPGLQETQYF
few	TRBV6-5	TRBJ2-1	TRBD2	TGTGCCAGCAGTTACCCCAGCGGGACCTACAATGAGCAGTTCTTC	CASSYPSGTYNEQFF
NA	TRBV11-3	TRBJ2-2	NA	TGTGCCAGCAGCTTAGTGAGGTCCGGGGAGCTGTTTTTT	CASSLVRSGELFF
few	TRBV28	TRBJ1-2	NA	TGTGCCAGCAGTTTGCGCCAGTATGGCTACACCTTC	CASSLRQYGYTF
NA	TRBV29-1	TRBJ2-3	TRBD2	TGCAGCGTTGAAGATCGGGCTAGCGGGAGATATGATACGCAGTATTTT	CSVEDRASGRYDTQYF
few	TRBV18	TRBJ1-5	TRBD1	TGTGCCAGCTCACTATCGACAGGGGTCAATCAGCCCCAGCATTTT	CASSLSTGVNQPQHF
NA	TRBV6-5	TRBJ2-3	TRBD1	TGTGCCAGCCGGTTAAGGACAGGGCCAGATACGCAGTATTTT	CASRLRTGPDTQYF
NA	TRBV7-9	TRBJ2-1	NA	TGTGCCAGCAGCCCGAATCACGACAATGAGCAGTTCTTC	CASSPNHDNEQFF
NA	TRBV27	TRBJ2-5	NA	TGTGCCACCAGGCTAGGAGATAGGGAGACCCAGTACTTC	CATRLGDRETQYF
NA	TRBV7-2	TRBJ2-7	TRBD2	TGTGCCAGCAGCCGGACTAGCGGGCCCTACGAGCAGTACTTC	CASSRTSGPYEQYF
NA	TRBV28	TRBJ2-7	TRBD2	TGTGCCAGCCGTTATTCTAGCGGGAGCTTCGAGCAGTACTTC	CASRYSSGSFEQYF
NA	TRBV2	TRBJ2-3	TRBD1	TGTGCCAGTAGAAGACAGGGGGCGAATGGAGATACGCAGTATTTT	CASRRQGANGDTQYF
few	TRBV5-1	TRBJ2-2	TRBD1	TGCGCCAGCAGCTACGGACAGGGCCTCACCGGGGAGCTGTTTTTT	CASSYGQGLTGELFF